This T cell receptor beta chain was sequenced for a study of long-term antiretroviral therapy in people with HIV. V lost 1 base to trimming and J lost 5 bases, with 8 bases between them. Germline assignment: CDR1 SGHVS and CDR2 FNYEAQ. The CDR3 extends over 13 amino acids. Details on this clone: Its antigen is not known.

Runs used v3.0 of the immunoSEQ assay and were done at survey level. Sequencing aimed to cover about 40,000-55,000 T-cell genomes per sample. Profiled with immunoSEQ multiplex PCR; TCRdb holds only in-frame clones, not every one. In the table there are some 25,000 clones, 70% to 90% of which are singletons. Study-wide results and caveats: Clonal populations expanded prior to ART predominated within the repertoire at all time points.

The chain joins TRBV7-6 to TRBJ1-2; D is undetermined. The source is a middle-aged man with HIV. The sequencing here drew on unsorted PBMCs, taken 1.2 years after starting antiretroviral therapy. The CDR3 loop reads CASSLGGMYGYTF. CDR3 nucleotides: TGTGCCAGCAGCTTAGGAGGGATGTATGGCTACACCTTC. Supplemented by reference TRBV7-6 and TRBJ1-2, the full variable domain reads GAGVSQSPRYKVTKRGQDVALRCDPISGHVSLYWYRQALGQGPEFLTYFNYEAQQDKSGLPNDRFSAERPEGSISTLTIQRTEQRDSAMYRCASSLGGMYGYTFGSGTRLTVV.